The 21 T cell receptor beta chains below all came from one sample that was sequenced in a study of CD4+ T cells in melanoma. Generated by immunoSEQ multiplex PCR, the TCRdb table keeps only in-frame clones and is missing some. The sample yields 13,000 to 15,000 clones, over 80% seen once. The sequencing input was cells from a culture (not recorded whether cultured in vitro). The origin of the receptors is a human donor with melanoma.

This rearrangement joins TRBV7-2 to TRBJ1-5; 10 nucleotides line up with TRBD1. The junction had 11 bases not matched to a gene; V was cut back by 2 bases and J by 7 bases. Germline V lookup: CDR1 SGHTA, CDR2 FQGNSA. The CDR3 extends over 17 amino acids. The CDR3 nucleotides read TGTGCCAGCAGCTTATCAGGGGACAGGGGCATTCGCCAGCCCCAGCATTTT. Protein product: CASSLSGDRGIRQPQHF.

The gene calls are TRBV6-5 and TRBJ1-1; D is perhaps TRBD1 (5 bases). There are 13 residues in the CDR3. Germline CDR1 reads MNHEY; CDR2 reads SVGAGI. The V gene lost 6 bases and the J gene lost 8 bases, with 16 bases spanning the gap. Written as DNA, the CDR3 is TGTGCCAGCAGCCCTCCCTCAGGGAGAGAAGCTTTCTTT. Its protein is CASSPPSGREAFF.

The chain links TRBV20-1 to TRBJ1-2; the D is unclear. The V gene lost 5 bases and the J gene lost 8 bases, with 6 bases spanning the gap. Looked up from germline, CDR1 is DFQATT and CDR2 is SNEGSKA (reference sequence). There are 9 residues in the CDR3. The CDR3 loop is CSALKGYTF. DNA of the CDR3: TGCAGTGCTCTGAAGGGCTACACCTTC.

The chain joins TRBV5-6 to TRBJ1-2, with D possibly TRBD1 on 6 matching bases. CDR1 SGHDT and CDR2 YYEEEE come from the germline V gene. V was cut by 3 bases and J by 4 bases, with 13 bases left in between. The CDR3 extends over 14 amino acids. In DNA, the CDR3 is TGTGCCAGCAGCTGGGGGGGGCACCTCTATGGCTACACCTTC. This gives the protein CASSWGGHLYGYTF.

The chain combines TRBV11-1 with TRBJ1-4; a possible D gene is TRBD1 (5 bases). The CDR3 totals 17 residues. Per the germline V gene, CDR1 is SGHAT and CDR2 is FQDESV (reference sequence). The V and J ends lost 1 base and 0 bases respectively, with 12 bases between them. The CDR3, as DNA: TGTGCCAGCAGCTTAGAAGGGACCCCTACAACTAATGAAAAACTGTTTTTT. This codes for CASSLEGTPTTNEKLFF.

The CDR3 sequence is CASSEAGRNTEAFF. As DNA, the CDR3 is TGCGCCAGCAGTGAAGCAGGTCGGAACACTGAAGCTTTCTTT. V is TRBV10-2 and J is TRBJ1-1; D is unclear. The V gene lost 3 bases and the J gene lost 1 base, with 9 bases spanning the gap. Germline V CDR1 and CDR2: WSHSY, SAAADI. The CDR3 length is 14 residues.

This chain joins TRBV7-9 and TRBJ1-3, with a tentative D call TRBD1 (6 bases). The CDR3 is made up of 14 amino acids. V lost 8 bases and J lost 7, with 18 bases in between. The germline CDR1 and CDR2 sequences are SEHNR and FQNEAQ (reference sequence). CDR3 nucleotides: TGTGCCAGCTACACCCGATCGGGGGGCAACACCATATATTTT. It specifies CASYTRSGGNTIYF.

This rearrangement joins TRBV6-1 to TRBJ1-4; D ambiguous. Trimming took 2 bases from V and 4 from J, leaving 8 bases between them. The CDR3 sequence is 14 residues long. Per the germline V gene, CDR1 is MNHNS and CDR2 is SASEGT. The CDR3 loop is CASSEWHYNEKLFF. The CDR3 DNA reads TGTGCCAGCAGTGAATGGCACTATAATGAAAAACTGTTTTTT.

The chain's CDR3 is CASSERLSAYEQYF. For the CDR3, the DNA is TGTGCCAGCAGTGAACGTTTGTCGGCCTACGAGCAGTACTTC. The chain joins TRBV2 to TRBJ2-7; D is unclear. This CDR3 region has 14 residues. The germline V and J ends were trimmed by 2 bases and 2 bases, with 10 bases remaining between them. CDR1 is SNHLY and CDR2 is FYNNEI in the germline V gene.

This sequence joins TRBV5-4 and TRBJ2-7, with TRBD2 matching over 8 bases. V lost 5 bases, J lost 5 bases, and 6 bases stayed unmatched. CDR3 length: 13 amino acids. Germline V gene lookup returns CDR1 SGHNT and CDR2 YYREEE (reference sequence). The CDR3 nucleotides read TGTGCCAGCAGATTTAGCGGGGCCAACGAGCAGTACTTC. Residues: CASRFSGANEQYF. The variable domain in full, completed from reference TRBV5-4 and TRBJ2-7, reads ETGVTQSPTHLIKTRGQQVTLRCSSQSGHNTVSWYQQALGQGPQFIFQYYREEENGRGNFPPRFSGLQFPNYSSELNVNALELDDSALYLCASRFSGANEQYFGPGTRLTVT.

With respect to this clone: The same CDR3 can be traced to other DNA sequences in this sample. In DNA, the CDR3 is TGTGCCAGCCGGGGACAGGGAATTTCACCCCTCCACTTT. It codes for CASRGQGISPLHF. The chain has TRBV27 and TRBJ1-6; TRBD1 matches 9 bases. The CDR3 consists of 13 residues. Germline CDR1 and CDR2: MNHEY and SMNVEV (reference sequence). Trimming took 8 bases from V and 9 from J; bases not matched to a gene: 5.

The rearrangement joins TRBV29-1 to TRBJ1-2; D not resolved. This CDR3 spans 11 amino acids. Germline values: CDR1 SQVTM, CDR2 ANQGSEA. Trimming left V 5 bases short and J 8 bases short, with 12 bases between. The DNA for the CDR3 is TGCAGCGTTCGTTCCGCTTTGGGCTACACCTTC. The encoded protein is CSVRSALGYTF.

In its sample, this clone was seen a few times. V and J are TRBV5-6 and TRBJ1-1; D gene unclear. The CDR3 totals 13 residues. Germline V CDR1 and CDR2: SGHDT, YYEEEE. The V gene lost 3 bases and the J gene lost 3 bases, with 9 bases spanning the gap. CDR3 bases: TGTGCCAGCAGCTCGGACGATTACACTGAAGCTTTCTTT. Its translation: CASSSDDYTEAFF.

The gene calls are TRBV4-2 and TRBJ1-3; D ambiguous. The CDR3 totals 16 residues. Per germline, CDR1 LGHNA and CDR2 YNFKEQ. Deletions cut 3 bases from V and 0 bases from J, with 12 bases between. CDR3 protein: CASSHPSGNSGNTIYF. CDR3 bases: TGTGCCAGCAGCCACCCCAGCGGAAACTCTGGAAACACCATATATTTT.

CDR3 in amino acids: CAITRTTSGVTYEQYF. For the CDR3, the DNA is TGTGCCATCACCCGGACGACTAGCGGGGTCACCTACGAGCAGTACTTC. J is TRBJ2-7 and V is TRBV10-3; 11 positions agree with TRBD2. Germline CDR1 ENHRY, CDR2 SYGVKD. V was clipped by 7 bases and J by 2 bases; unmatched bases: 10. This CDR3 has 16 residues.

The rearrangement joins TRBV9 to TRBJ1-5, with 8 bases lining up with TRBD1. The trim removed 3 bases at V and 5 bases at J, leaving 4 bases unmatched. CDR3 length equals 14 residues. Germline V gene lookup returns CDR1 SGDLS and CDR2 YYNGEE. The CDR3 sequence: CASSETGVHQPQHF. The CDR3 DNA is TGTGCCAGCAGCGAGACAGGGGTCCATCAGCCCCAGCATTTT. Complete variable domain (other parts from reference TRBV9 and TRBJ1-5): DSGVTQTPKHLITATGQRVTLRCSPRSGDLSVYWYQQSLDQGLQFLIQYYNGEERAKGNILERFSAQQFPDLHSELNLSSLELGDSALYFCASSETGVHQPQHFGDGTRLSIL.

The chain is built from TRBV20-1 and TRBJ2-7; D gene unclear. The CDR3 is made up of 11 amino acids. Germline V gene lookup returns CDR1 DFQATT and CDR2 SNEGSKA (reference sequence). Trimming removed 3 bases from V and 4 bases from J, with 7 bases in between. Written as DNA, the CDR3 is TGCAGTGCTAGGGGAAAATACGAGCAGTACTTC. Amino acids: CSARGKYEQYF.

This clone occurred a few times. This rearrangement joins TRBV30 to TRBJ1-4; 8 positions agree with TRBD1. Germline V gene sequence: CDR1 GTSNPN, CDR2 SVGIG (reference sequence). CDR3 length: 12 residues. CDR3: CGGTGSNEKLFF. The CDR3 DNA reads as TGTGGGGGGACAGGCTCTAATGAAAAACTGTTTTTT.

This clone has just one count. The J gene is TRBJ1-3, the V gene TRBV12-5; D may be TRBD1 (5 bases). V lost 3 bases and J 1 base, leaving 28 bases between the germline ends. The germline CDR1 and CDR2 sequences are LGHNT and FRNRAP. This CDR3 is built from 21 residues. The CDR3 DNA follows: TGTGCTAGTGGTTTTAAGCCGATCCCGGGACTCGGGACTTTTTCTGGAAACACCATATATTTT. Its translation: CASGFKPIPGLGTFSGNTIYF.

The rearrangement joins TRBV5-1 to TRBJ2-3; a possible D gene is TRBD1 (5 bases). V lost 7 bases and J lost 2, with 23 bases in between. This CDR3 is built from 17 residues. Germline V gene data show CDR1 as SGHRS and CDR2 as YFSETQ. The CDR3 DNA is TGCGCCAGCCGAGGTTCCCCCATGAGACAGCCCACAGATACGCAGTATTTT. This encodes CASRGSPMRQPTDTQYF.

The genes are TRBV7-2 and TRBJ2-3; possibly TRBD1 for D (5 bases). CDR1 and CDR2 (germline): SGHTA, FQGNSA. This CDR3 spans 16 amino acids. Trimming pared 5 bases from V and 5 bases from J, leaving 20 bases between. CDR3 loop: CASSAGHGPALDTQYF. CDR3 DNA sequence: TGTGCCAGCAGCGCCGGACATGGTCCGGCTCTAGATACGCAGTATTTT.